Listed here are 12 T cell receptor beta chains from one sample, sequenced in a study of T cell responses to AZD1222 COVID-19 vaccine. Some clones are missing from TCRdb's copy, which holds only in-frame ones; the method was immunoSEQ multiplex PCR. The data contain 150,000 to 200,000 clones, around 90% of them singletons. Sample: peripheral blood, taken 28 days after the second AZD1222 dose. The source is an adult who received the AZD1222 COVID-19 vaccine.

Written as DNA, the CDR3 is TGTGCCAGCAGTTCGCTGGGACAGGGGGCCACTGAAGCTTTCTTT. This sequence encodes CASSSLGQGATEAFF. The chain uses TRBV27 and TRBJ1-1, with TRBD1 identical over 12 bases. V trimming: 4 bases; J trimming: 4 bases; junction bases outside the gene matches: 4. Germline CDR1 reads MNHEY; CDR2 reads SMNVEV (reference sequence). The CDR3 length is 15 residues.

The V call is TRBV10-3, the J call TRBJ1-1; TRBD1 is a possible D gene (6 bases). This CDR3 comprises 14 residues. From germline, CDR1 is ENHRY and CDR2 SYGVKD. V lost 11 bases and J lost 4, with 20 bases in between. The CDR3 nucleotides read TGTGCCTCCGAACCGGGACACCCTCTCACTGAAGCTTTCTTT. This encodes CASEPGHPLTEAFF.

The chain combines TRBV3-1 (or the pseudogene TRBV3-2) with TRBJ1-1; no reliable D call. V was cut by 0 bases and J by 0 bases, with 5 bases left in between. The CDR3 length is 14 residues. CDR1 and CDR2 from the germline V gene are LGHDT and YNNKEL (reference sequence). The chain's CDR3 is CASSQDWVNTEAFF. The CDR3 DNA reads TGTGCCAGCAGCCAAGATTGGGTGAACACTGAAGCTTTCTTT.

The chain couples TRBV7-8 to TRBJ1-1; D possibly corresponds to TRBD1 (5 bases). V dropped 3 bases and J dropped 11 bases, with 19 bases sitting between them. The CDR3 consists of 14 residues. CDR1 is SGHVS and CDR2 is FQNEAQ in the germline V gene. In DNA, the CDR3 is TGTGCCAGCAGCTTTGGGGGGATGGGGGGAGCGGCTTTCTTT. Translating it yields CASSFGGMGGAAFF.

This clone came up once. This chain uses TRBV19 with TRBJ2-1; no reliable D call. Per the germline V gene, CDR1 is LNHDA and CDR2 is SQIVND (reference sequence). V dropped 4 bases and J dropped 7 bases, with 8 bases sitting between them. This CDR3 spans 12 amino acids. The CDR3 region has the DNA TGTGCCAGTAGTAAGTGGAATAATGAGCAGTTCTTC. The encoded protein is CASSKWNNEQFF. Filled out from reference TRBV19 and TRBJ2-1, the complete variable domain reads DGGITQSPKYLFRKEGQNVTLSCEQNLNHDAMYWYRQDPGQGLRLIYYSQIVNDFQKGDIAEGYSVSREKKESFPLTVTSAQKNPTAFYLCASSKWNNEQFFGPGTRLTVL.

This clone occurred once. The rearrangement uses TRBV11-2 and TRBJ2-7; 13 nucleotides match TRBD2. The CDR3 has 16 amino acids. V trimming: 5 bases; J trimming: 2 bases; junction bases outside the gene matches: 6. Germline V CDR1 and CDR2: SGHAT, FQNNGV. The CDR3 loop reads CASSAPGTSGAYEQYF. In nucleotides, the CDR3 is TGTGCCAGCAGCGCCCCCGGGACTAGCGGGGCCTACGAGCAGTACTTC.

The chain employs TRBV4-1 and TRBJ1-1; 7 bases are shared with TRBD1. The CDR3 is 16 residues long. V was pared by 4 bases and J by 2 bases, with 10 bases of the junction left unmatched. The germline gives CDR1 MGHRA, CDR2 YSYEKL. CDR3 DNA: TGCGCCAGCAGCCCCGACAGGGATCGACCTAACACTGAAGCTTTCTTT. Encoded protein: CASSPDRDRPNTEAFF.

The chain couples TRBV3-1 (or the pseudogene TRBV3-2) to TRBJ2-7; a weak D match, TRBD1 (8 bases). This CDR3 is built from 16 residues. Germline V lookup: CDR1 LGHDT, CDR2 YNNKEL (reference sequence). Trimming cost V 0 bases and J 0 bases, with 12 bases left between them. This CDR3 is CASSQDYRGGSYEQYF. The DNA for the CDR3 is TGTGCCAGCAGCCAAGATTACAGGGGGGGCTCCTACGAGCAGTACTTC.

This chain uses TRBV12-3 or TRBV12-4 with TRBJ1-1; D call uncertain. Trimming cost V 6 bases and J 5 bases, with 10 bases left between them. The CDR3 sequence is 12 residues long. The CDR3 is CASRWGWTEAFF. In DNA, the CDR3 is TGTGCCAGCAGGTGGGGTTGGACTGAAGCTTTCTTT.

The chain combines TRBV6-5 with TRBJ1-2, with D hard to call. V was clipped by 10 bases and J by 0 bases, with 6 bases between them. CDR1 is MNHEY and CDR2 is SVGAGI in the germline V gene. This CDR3 is 11 amino acids long. CDR3 sequence (DNA): TGTGCCACCCAAGCTAACTATGGCTACACCTTC. Translation: CATQANYGYTF.

This chain uses TRBV10-3 with TRBJ1-2; D unclear. Trimming cost V 8 bases and J 4 bases, with 20 bases left between them. This CDR3 region has 15 residues. CDR1 ENHRY and CDR2 SYGVKD come from the germline V gene. The CDR3 reads CAIRFGVGFAYGYTF. In nucleotides, the CDR3 is TGTGCCATCCGGTTCGGGGTGGGGTTCGCCTATGGCTACACCTTC.

The chain couples TRBV10-3 to TRBJ1-5, with D possibly matching TRBD1 (5 bases). The CDR3 totals 13 residues. CDR1 and CDR2 (germline): ENHRY, SYGVKD. Trimming left V 0 bases short and J 7 bases short, with 7 bases between. This chain's CDR3 is CAISESKGQPQHF. The CDR3 DNA sequence: TGTGCCATCAGTGAGTCAAAGGGGCAGCCCCAGCATTTT.